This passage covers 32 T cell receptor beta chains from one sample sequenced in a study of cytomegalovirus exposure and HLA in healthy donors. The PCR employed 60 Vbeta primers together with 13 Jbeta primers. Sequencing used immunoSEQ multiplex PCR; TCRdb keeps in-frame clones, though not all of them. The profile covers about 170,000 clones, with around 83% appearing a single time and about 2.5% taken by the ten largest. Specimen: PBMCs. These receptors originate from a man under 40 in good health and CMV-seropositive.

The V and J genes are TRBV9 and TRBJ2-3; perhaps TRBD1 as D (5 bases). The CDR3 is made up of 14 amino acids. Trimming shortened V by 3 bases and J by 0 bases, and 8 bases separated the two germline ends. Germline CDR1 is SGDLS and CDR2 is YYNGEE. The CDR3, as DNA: TGTGCCAGCAGCGAAACAGGCAGCACAGATACGCAGTATTTT. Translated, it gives CASSETGSTDTQYF.

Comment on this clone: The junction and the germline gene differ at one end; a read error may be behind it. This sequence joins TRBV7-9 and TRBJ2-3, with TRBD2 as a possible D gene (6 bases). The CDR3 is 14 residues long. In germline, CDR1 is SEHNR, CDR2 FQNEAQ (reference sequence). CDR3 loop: CSSSQDYPEDTQYF. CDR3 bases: TGTTCCAGCAGCCAGGACTACCCCGAAGATACGCAGTATTTT.

The CDR3: CASSLGLAGEYNEQFF. CDR3 nucleotide sequence: TGCGCCAGCAGCTTAGGCCTAGCGGGAGAGTACAATGAGCAGTTCTTC. The chain carries TRBV5-1 and TRBJ2-1; 10 bases are a match to TRBD2. Germline-derived CDR1 and CDR2 are SGHRS and YFSETQ. CDR3 length: 16 amino acids. V dropped 2 bases and J dropped 4; count of bases not matched to a gene: 6.

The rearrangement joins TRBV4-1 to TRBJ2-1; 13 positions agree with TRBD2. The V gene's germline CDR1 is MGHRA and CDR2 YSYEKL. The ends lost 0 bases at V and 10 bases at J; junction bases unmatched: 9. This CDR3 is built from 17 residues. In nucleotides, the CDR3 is TGCGCCAGCAGCCAAGACCCCGGACTAGCGGGAGTGGGGGAGCAGTTCTTC. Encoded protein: CASSQDPGLAGVGEQFF.

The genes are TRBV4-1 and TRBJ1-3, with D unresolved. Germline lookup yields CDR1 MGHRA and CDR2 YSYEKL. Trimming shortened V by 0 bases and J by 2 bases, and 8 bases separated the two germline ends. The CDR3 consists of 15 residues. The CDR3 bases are TGCGCCAGCAGCCAAGAAGGCACAGCTGGAAACACCATATATTTT. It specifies CASSQEGTAGNTIYF.

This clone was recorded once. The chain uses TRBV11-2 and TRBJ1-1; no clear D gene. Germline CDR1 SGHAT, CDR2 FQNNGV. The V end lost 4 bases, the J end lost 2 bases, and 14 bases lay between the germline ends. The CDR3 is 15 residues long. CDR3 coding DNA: TGTGCCAGCAGCTCTCCTTTCGGAGCCAACACTGAAGCTTTCTTT. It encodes CASSSPFGANTEAFF.

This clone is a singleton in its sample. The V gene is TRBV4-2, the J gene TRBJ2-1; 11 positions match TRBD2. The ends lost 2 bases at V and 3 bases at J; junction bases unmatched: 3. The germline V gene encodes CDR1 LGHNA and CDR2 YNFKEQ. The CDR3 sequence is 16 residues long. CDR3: CASSQWTSGYYNEQFF. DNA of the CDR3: TGTGCCAGCAGCCAATGGACTAGCGGGTACTACAATGAGCAGTTCTTC.

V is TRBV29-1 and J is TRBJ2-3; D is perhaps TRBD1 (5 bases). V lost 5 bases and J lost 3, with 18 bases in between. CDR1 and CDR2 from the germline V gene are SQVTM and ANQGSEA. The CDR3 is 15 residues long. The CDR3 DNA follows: TGCAGCGTTCTAGGAATGCAGGGTGAGACAGATACGCAGTATTTT. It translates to CSVLGMQGETDTQYF.

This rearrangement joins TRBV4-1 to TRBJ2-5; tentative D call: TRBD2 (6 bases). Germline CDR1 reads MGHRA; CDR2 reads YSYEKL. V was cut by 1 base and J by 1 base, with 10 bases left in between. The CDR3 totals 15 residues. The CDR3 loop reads CASSQGEATQETQYF. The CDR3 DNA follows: TGCGCCAGCAGCCAAGGGGAGGCCACCCAAGAGACCCAGTACTTC.

The DNA of the CDR3 is TGTGCCAGCACCTACTACCTCCAAGAGACCCAGTACTTC. Its translation is CASTYYLQETQYF. J is TRBJ2-5 and V is TRBV2; D remains ambiguous. The CDR3 length is 13 residues. Germline-derived CDR1 and CDR2 are SNHLY and FYNNEI. The V and J ends lost 7 bases and 1 base respectively, with 10 bases between them. Full variable domain (rest looked up from reference TRBV2 and TRBJ2-5): EPEVTQTPSHQVTQMGQEVILRCVPISNHLYFYWYRQILGQKVEFLVSFYNNEISEKSEIFDDQFSVERPDGSNFTLKIRSTKLEDSAMYFCASTYYLQETQYFGPGTRLLVL.

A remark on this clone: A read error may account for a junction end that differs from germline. CDR3 sequence: CSSSLVGGTSPGTQYF. The CDR3 DNA reads as TGTTCCAGCAGCTTAGTAGGGGGAACATCGCCGGGTACGCAGTATTTT. The rearrangement links TRBV7-9 to TRBJ2-3, with a tentative D call TRBD1 (6 bases). Germline loops: CDR1 SEHNR, CDR2 FQNEAQ (reference sequence). This CDR3 spans 16 amino acids.

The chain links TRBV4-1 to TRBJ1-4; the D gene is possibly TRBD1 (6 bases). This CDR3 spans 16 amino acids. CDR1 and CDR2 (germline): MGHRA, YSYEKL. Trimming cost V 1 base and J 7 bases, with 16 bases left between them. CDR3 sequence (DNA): TGCGCCAGCAGCCAAGGGGGGGCAGGGAGGGGTGAAAAACTGTTTTTT. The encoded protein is CASSQGGAGRGEKLFF.

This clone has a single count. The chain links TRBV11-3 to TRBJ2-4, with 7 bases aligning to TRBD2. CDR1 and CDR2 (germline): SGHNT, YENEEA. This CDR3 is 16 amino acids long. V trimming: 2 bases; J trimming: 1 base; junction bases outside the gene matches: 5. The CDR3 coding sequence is TGTGCCAGCAGCTTACGCGGCGGGGGTGCCAAAAACATTCAGTACTTC. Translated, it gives CASSLRGGGAKNIQYF.

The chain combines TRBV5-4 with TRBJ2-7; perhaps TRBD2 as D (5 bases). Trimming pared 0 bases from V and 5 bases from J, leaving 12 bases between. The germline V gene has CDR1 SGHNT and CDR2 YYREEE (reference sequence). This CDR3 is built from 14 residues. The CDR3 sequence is CASSLGGAGNEQYV. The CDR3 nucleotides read TGTGCCAGCAGCTTGGGGGGAGCAGGAAACGAGCAGTACGTC.

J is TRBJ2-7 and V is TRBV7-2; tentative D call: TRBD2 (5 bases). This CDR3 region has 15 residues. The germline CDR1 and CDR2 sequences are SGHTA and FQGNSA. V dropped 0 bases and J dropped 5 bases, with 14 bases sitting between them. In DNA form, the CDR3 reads TGTGCCAGCAGCTTAGCTTGGCTAGCACTCCACGAGCAGTACTTC. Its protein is CASSLAWLALHEQYF.

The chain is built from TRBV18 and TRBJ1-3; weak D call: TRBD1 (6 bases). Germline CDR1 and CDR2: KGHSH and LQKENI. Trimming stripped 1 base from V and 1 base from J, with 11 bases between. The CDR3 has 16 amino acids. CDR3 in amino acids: CASSPLIGQSGNTIYF. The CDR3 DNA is TGTGCCAGCTCACCACTTATTGGACAGTCTGGAAACACCATATATTTT.

CDR3 in amino acids: CASSPRTGAIGEKLFF. CDR3 in DNA: TGTGCCAGCAGCCCCAGGACAGGGGCAATTGGTGAAAAACTGTTTTTT. The gene calls are TRBV7-2 and TRBJ1-4; 9 bases map to TRBD1. CDR3 length: 16 residues. The germline CDR1 and CDR2 sequences are SGHTA and FQGNSA. V trimming: 5 bases; J trimming: 7 bases; junction bases outside the gene matches: 11.

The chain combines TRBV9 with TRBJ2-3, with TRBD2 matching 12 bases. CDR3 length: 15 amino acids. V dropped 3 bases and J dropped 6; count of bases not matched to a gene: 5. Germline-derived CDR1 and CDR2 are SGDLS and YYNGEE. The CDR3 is CASSGPSGRVDTQYF. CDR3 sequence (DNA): TGTGCCAGCAGCGGCCCTAGCGGGAGGGTGGATACGCAGTATTTT.

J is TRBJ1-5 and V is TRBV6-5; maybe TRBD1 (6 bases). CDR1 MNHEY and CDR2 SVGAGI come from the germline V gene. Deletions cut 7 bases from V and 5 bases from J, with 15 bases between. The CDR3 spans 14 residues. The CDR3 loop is CASKPQGWDQPQHF. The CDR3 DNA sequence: TGTGCCAGCAAGCCACAGGGTTGGGATCAGCCCCAGCATTTT.

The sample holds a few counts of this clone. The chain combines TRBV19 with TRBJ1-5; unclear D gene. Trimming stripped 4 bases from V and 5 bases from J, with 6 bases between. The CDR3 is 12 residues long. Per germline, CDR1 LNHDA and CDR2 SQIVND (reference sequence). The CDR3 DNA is TGTGCCAGTAGTACCCGAGATCAGCCCCAGCATTTT. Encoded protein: CASSTRDQPQHF.

CDR3 bases: TGTGCCAGCAGTTCCTGGCAGGGCATGAACACTGAAGCTTTCTTT. Amino acid sequence: CASSSWQGMNTEAFF. This rearrangement joins TRBV27 to TRBJ1-1; a possible D gene is TRBD1 (5 bases). V gave up 4 bases and J gave up 0 bases, with 12 bases separating them. The CDR3 has 15 amino acids. In germline, CDR1 is MNHEY, CDR2 SMNVEV (reference sequence).

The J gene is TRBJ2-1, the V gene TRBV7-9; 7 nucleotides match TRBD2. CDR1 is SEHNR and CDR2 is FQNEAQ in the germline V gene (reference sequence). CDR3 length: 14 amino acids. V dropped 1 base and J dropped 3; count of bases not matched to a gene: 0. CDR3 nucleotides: TGTGCCAGCAGCTTAGGGGGGGGCTACAATGAGCAGTTCTTC. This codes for CASSLGGGYNEQFF.

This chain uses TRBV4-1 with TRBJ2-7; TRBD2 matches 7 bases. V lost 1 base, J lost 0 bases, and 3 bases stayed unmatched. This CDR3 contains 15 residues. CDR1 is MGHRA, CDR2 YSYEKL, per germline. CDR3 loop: CASSQGSGASYEQYF. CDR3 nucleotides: TGCGCCAGCAGCCAAGGGAGCGGGGCCTCCTACGAGCAGTACTTC.

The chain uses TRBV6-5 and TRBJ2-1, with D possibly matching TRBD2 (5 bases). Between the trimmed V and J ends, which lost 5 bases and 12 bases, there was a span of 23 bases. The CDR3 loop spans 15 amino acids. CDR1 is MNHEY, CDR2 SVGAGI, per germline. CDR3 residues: CASSRLGIIHEGQFF. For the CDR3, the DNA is TGTGCCAGCAGTCGGCTGGGCATAATTCATGAGGGGCAGTTCTTC.

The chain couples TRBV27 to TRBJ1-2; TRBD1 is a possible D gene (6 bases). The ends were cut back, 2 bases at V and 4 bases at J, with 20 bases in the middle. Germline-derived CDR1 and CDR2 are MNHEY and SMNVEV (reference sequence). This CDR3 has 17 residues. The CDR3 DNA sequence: TGTGCCAGCAGTTTAGACGGGGGGAGGACAGCAGTCTATGGCTACACCTTC. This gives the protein CASSLDGGRTAVYGYTF.

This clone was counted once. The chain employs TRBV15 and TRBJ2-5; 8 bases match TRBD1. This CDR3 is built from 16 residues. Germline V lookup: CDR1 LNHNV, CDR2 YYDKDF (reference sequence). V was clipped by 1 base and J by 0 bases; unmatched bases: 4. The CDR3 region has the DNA TGTGCCACCAGCAGAGGCGACAGGGGTTACCAAGAGACCCAGTACTTC. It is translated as CATSRGDRGYQETQYF.

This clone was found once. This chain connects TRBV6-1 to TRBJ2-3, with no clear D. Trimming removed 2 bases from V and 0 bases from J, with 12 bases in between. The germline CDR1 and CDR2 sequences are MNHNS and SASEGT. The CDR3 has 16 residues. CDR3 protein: CASSEPVTSSTDTQYF. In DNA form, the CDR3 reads TGTGCCAGCAGTGAACCCGTAACTTCAAGCACAGATACGCAGTATTTT.

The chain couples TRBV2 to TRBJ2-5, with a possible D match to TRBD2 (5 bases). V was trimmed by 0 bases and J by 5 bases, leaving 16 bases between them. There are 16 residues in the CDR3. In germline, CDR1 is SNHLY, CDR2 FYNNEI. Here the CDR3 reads CASSEAWANPGETQYF. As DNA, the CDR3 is TGTGCCAGCAGTGAAGCGTGGGCCAACCCGGGGGAGACCCAGTACTTC.

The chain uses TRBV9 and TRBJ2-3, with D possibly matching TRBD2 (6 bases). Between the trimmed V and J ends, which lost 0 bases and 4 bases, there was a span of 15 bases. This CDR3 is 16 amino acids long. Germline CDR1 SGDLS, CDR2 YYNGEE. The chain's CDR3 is CASSVVPAGPADTQYF. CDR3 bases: TGTGCCAGCAGCGTAGTCCCAGCGGGCCCCGCAGATACGCAGTATTTT.

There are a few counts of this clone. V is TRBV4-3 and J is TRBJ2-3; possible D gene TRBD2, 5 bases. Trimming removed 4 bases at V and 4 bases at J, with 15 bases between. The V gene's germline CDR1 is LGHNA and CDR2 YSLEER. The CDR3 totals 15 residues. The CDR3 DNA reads TGCGCCAGCAGCCCCAGGTGGAGAGGGTCAGATACGCAGTATTTT. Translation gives CASSPRWRGSDTQYF.

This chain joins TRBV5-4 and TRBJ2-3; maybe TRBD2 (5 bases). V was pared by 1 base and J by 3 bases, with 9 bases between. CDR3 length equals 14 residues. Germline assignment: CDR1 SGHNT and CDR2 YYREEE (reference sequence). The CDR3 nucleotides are TGTGCCAGCAGCTTGAAGAGGGAGACAGATACGCAGTATTTT. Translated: CASSLKRETDTQYF.

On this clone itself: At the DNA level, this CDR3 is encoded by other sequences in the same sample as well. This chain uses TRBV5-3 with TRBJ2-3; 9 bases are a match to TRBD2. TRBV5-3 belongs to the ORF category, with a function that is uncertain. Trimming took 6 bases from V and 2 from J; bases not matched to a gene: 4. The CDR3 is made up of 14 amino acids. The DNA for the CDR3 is TGTGCCAGAATCGGCGGGAGGGACACAGATACGCAGTATTTT. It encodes CARIGGRDTDTQYF.